This T cell receptor (beta chain) was recovered during a study of identical twins. MiXCR, run by TCRdb on the 5' RACE reads, gives a single entry per CDR3 protein. The sample yields under 350,000 distinct CDR3 sequences, roughly 10% seen once. CDR1 SGHTA and CDR2 FQGNSA come from the germline V gene. After removal of 5 bases from V and 1 base from J, the junction contained 11 bases not matched to a gene. CDR3 length: 17 residues. This sample was also put to use in a study of yellow fever vaccine responses in identical twins.

The sequenced sample consisted of CD8+ T cells sorted from blood. The clonotype originates from a woman between 18 and 29 years old in good health. The genes are TRBV7-2 and TRBJ2-3; TRBD2 matches 8 bases. CDR3 protein: CASSQPLSSGGTDTQYF. The CDR3 coding sequence is TGTGCCAGCAGCCAACCCCTTAGTAGCGGGGGCACAGATACGCAGTATTTT.